This TCR beta chain was sequenced for a study of T cell repertoires in cytomegalovirus infection. One entry per CDR3 protein, called by TCRdb with MiXCR from the reads. The sample records roughly 500,000 distinct CDR3 sequences, more than 30% being singletons. Turning to this clonotype: Its target is unknown.

This material consisted of cultured PBMCs, taken from culture after CMV antigen stimulation. The source is a human donor in good health (CMV status not recorded). Some clones in this sample may be carry-over from other donors' samples.

This CDR3 is CATQGAHLTTNTGELFF. CDR3 bases: TGTGCCACCCAGGGGGCCCACCTGACTACGAACACCGGGGAGCTGTTTTTT. The chain recombines TRBV28 with TRBJ2-2; 8 nucleotides agree with TRBD1. Germline CDR1 reads MDHEN; CDR2 reads SYDVKM. There are 17 residues in the CDR3. The V segment lost 10 bases and the J segment 0 bases; nucleotides outside the gene matches: 13.